This record concerns one T cell receptor (beta chain) sequence. Its target is not known. The record originates from a study of T-cell memory formation after mild COVID-19. About the research overall: Among the donors, TCR clusters were largely specific to each donor.

Notes on the study in general: Among contracting clones, CD4+ were mainly CM/EM and CD8+ enriched in EMRA. Contracting clones from day 15 to 85 had balanced CD4/CD8; later expanders favoured CD4+.

Trimming removed 1 base at V and 6 bases at J, with 14 bases between. This CDR3 region has 14 residues. CDR1 SGHRS and CDR2 YFSETQ come from the germline V gene. 5'RACE, which relied on constant-segment primers, yielded TCR alpha and TCR beta cDNA libraries carrying sample barcodes and UMIs. MiXCR, applied by TCRdb to the 5' RACE reads, yields one record per CDR3 protein. The table records about 500,000 distinct CDR3 sequences, about a fifth of them present only once. Sequencing was carried out using PBMCs or a T cell subset sorted from them (not recorded which). This receptor was obtained from an adult woman who had mild COVID-19 (a few samples of this study predate the infection). Cell type and time point are not known. The chain has TRBV5-1 and TRBJ2-7; maybe TRBD1 (6 bases). This chain's CDR3 is CASSLNRQGFEQYF. The CDR3 coding sequence is TGCGCCAGCAGCTTGAATCGTCAGGGGTTCGAGCAGTACTTC.